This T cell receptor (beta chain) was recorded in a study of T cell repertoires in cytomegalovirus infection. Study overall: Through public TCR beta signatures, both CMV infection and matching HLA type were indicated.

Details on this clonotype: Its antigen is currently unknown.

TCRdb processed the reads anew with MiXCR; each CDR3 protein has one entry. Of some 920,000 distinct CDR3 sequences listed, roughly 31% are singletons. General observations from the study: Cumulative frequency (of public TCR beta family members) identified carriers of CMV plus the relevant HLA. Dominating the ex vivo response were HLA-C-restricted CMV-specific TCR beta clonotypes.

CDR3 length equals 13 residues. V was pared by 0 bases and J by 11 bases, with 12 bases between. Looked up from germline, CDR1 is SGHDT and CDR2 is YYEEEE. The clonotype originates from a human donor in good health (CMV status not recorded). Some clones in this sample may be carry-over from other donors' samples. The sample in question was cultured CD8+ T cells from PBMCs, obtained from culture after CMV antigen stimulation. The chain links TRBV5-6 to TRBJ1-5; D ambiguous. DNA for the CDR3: TGTGCCAGCAGCTTGGGGTCCTCATCCGCCCAGCATTTT. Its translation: CASSLGSSSAQHF.